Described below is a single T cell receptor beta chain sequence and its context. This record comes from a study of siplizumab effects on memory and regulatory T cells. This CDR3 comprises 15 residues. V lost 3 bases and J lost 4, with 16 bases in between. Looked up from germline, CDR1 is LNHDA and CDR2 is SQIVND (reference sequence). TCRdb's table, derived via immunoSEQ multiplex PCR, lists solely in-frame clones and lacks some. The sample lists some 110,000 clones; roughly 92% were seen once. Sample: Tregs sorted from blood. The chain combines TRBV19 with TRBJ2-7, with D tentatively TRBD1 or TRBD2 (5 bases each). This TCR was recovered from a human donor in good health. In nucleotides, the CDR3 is TGTGCCAGTAGTATGACCGGGACGCGTATTTACGAGCAGTACTTC. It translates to CASSMTGTRIYEQYF.